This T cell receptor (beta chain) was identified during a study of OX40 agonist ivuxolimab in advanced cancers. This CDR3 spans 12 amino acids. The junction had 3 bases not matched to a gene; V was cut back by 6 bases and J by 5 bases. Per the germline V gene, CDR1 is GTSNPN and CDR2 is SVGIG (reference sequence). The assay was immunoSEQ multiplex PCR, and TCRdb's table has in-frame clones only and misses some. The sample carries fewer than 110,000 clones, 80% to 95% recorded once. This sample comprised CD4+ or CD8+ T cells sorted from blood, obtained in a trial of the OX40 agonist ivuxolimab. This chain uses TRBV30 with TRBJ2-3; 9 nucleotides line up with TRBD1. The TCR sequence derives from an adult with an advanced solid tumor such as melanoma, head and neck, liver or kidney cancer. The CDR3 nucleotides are TGTGCCTGCTCGGGACAGGGAGATACGCAGTATTTT. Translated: CACSGQGDTQYF.